This T cell receptor beta chain was sequenced for a study of STAT5B mutations in CD4+ large granular lymphocyte leukemia. This CDR3 comprises 13 residues. After removal of 6 bases from V and 9 bases from J, the junction contained 7 bases not matched to a gene. Germline CDR1 reads SGHAT; CDR2 reads FQNNGV. Broader study findings: Without HLA matching, higher CD4+ than CD8+ T-LGLL clonality could reflect small sample size. No patients shared main leukemic clonotypes, though around 25% appeared at low frequency elsewhere. Compared with healthy controls (2/35), patient top clones favored TRBV06 (8/27). Patient CD4-sorted repertoires looked more clonal than healthy CD4+ repertoires, even without putative leukemic clones.

Regarding this clone: The antigen is undetermined.

The repertoire was sequenced with immunoSEQ multiplex PCR; TCRdb's copy has only in-frame clones and lacks some. The table includes 23,000 or so clones, roughly 75% detected once. The J gene is TRBJ2-1, the V gene TRBV11-2; 8 bases match TRBD1. The receptor was derived from a human donor in good health. Source material: CD4+ T cells from blood buffy coats. CDR3 sequence: CASRKTDRGEQFF. For the CDR3, the DNA is TGTGCCAGCAGAAAAACTGACAGGGGTGAGCAGTTCTTC.